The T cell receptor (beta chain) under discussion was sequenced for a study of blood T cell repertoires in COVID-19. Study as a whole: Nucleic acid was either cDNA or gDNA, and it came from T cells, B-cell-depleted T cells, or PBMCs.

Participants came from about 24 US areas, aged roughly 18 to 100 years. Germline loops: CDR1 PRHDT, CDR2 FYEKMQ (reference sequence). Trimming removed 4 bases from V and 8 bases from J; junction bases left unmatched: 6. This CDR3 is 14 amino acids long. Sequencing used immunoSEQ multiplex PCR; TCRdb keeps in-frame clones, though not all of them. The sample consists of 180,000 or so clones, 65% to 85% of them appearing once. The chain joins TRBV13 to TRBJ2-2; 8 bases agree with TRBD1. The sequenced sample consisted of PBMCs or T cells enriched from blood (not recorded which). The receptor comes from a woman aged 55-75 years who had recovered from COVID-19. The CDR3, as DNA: TGTGCCAGCAGCTCCAACAGGGGGATAGGGGAGCTGTTTTTT. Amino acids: CASSSNRGIGELFF. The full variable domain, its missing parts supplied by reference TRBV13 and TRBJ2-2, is AAGVIQSPRHLIKEKRETATLKCYPIPRHDTVYWYQQGPGQDPQFLISFYEKMQSDKGSIPDRFSAQQFSDYHSELNMSSLELGDSALYFCASSSNRGIGELFFGEGSRLTVL.